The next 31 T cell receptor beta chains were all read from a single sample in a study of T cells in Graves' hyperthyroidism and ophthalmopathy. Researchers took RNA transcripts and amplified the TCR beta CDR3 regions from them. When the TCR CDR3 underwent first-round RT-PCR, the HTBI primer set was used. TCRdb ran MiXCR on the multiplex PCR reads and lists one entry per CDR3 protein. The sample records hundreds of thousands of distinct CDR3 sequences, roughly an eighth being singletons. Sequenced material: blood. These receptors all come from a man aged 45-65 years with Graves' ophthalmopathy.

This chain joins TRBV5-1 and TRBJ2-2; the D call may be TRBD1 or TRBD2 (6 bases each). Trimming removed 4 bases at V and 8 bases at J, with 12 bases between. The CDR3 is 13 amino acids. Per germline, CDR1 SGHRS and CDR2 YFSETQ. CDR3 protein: CASSAGGAGELFF. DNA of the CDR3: TGCGCCAGCAGCGCCGGGGGCGCGGGGGAGCTGTTTTTT.

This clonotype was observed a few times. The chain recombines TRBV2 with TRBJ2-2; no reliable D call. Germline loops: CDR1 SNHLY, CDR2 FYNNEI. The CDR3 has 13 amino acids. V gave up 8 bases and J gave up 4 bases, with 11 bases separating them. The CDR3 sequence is CASRASSTGELFF. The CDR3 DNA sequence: TGTGCCAGCCGAGCTTCGAGCACCGGGGAGCTGTTTTTT.

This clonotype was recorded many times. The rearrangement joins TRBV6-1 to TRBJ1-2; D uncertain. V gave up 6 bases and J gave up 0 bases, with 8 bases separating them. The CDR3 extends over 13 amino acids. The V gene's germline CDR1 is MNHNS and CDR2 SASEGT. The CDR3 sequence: CASRVGANYGYTF. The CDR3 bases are TGTGCCAGCAGGGTCGGAGCTAACTATGGCTACACCTTC.

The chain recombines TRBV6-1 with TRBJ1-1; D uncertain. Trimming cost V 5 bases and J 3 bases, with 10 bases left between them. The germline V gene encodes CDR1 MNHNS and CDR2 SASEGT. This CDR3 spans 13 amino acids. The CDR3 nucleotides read TGTGCCAGCAGTTCGAACGTCCACACTGAAGCTTTCTTT. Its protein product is CASSSNVHTEAFF.

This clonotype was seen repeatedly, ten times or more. The CDR3 DNA follows: TGTGCCAGCACCCAAATCGGCCTTGACACAGATACGCAGTATTTT. Amino acid sequence: CASTQIGLDTDTQYF. The genes are TRBV11-2 and TRBJ2-3; D is uncertain. V was cut by 7 bases and J by 2 bases, with 16 bases left in between. The CDR3 totals 15 residues. CDR1 is SGHAT, CDR2 FQNNGV, per germline.

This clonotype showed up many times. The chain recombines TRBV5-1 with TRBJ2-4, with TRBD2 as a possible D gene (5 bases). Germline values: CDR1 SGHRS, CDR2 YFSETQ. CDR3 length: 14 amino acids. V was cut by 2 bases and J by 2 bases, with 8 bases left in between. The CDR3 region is CASSFSGSKNIQYF. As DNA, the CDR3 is TGCGCCAGCAGCTTCTCGGGGTCCAAAAACATTCAGTACTTC.

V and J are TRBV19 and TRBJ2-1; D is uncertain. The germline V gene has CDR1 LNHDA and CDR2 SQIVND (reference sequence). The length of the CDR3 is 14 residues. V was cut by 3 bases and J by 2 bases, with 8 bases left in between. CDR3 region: CASSISAPYNEQFF. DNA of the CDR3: TGTGCCAGTAGTATTTCGGCACCCTACAATGAGCAGTTCTTC.

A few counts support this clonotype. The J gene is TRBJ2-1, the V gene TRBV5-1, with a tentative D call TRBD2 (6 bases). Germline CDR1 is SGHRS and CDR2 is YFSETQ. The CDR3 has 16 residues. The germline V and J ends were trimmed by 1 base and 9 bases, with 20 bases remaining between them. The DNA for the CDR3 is TGCGCCAGCAGCTTGTCGGGGACTTCAACCCGGTCTGAGCAGTTCTTC. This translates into CASSLSGTSTRSEQFF.

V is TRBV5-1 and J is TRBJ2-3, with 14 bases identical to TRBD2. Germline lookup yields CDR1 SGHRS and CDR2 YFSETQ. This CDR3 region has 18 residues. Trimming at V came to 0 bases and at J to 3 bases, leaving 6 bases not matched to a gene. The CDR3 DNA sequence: TGCGCCAGCAGCTTGGGGGGACTAGCGGGAGTAGGAACAGATACGCAGTATTTT. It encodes CASSLGGLAGVGTDTQYF.

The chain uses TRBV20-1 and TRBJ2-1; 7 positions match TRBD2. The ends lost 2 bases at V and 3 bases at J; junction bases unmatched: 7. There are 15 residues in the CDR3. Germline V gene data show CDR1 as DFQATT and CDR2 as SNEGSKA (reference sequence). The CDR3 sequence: CSARPGASGYNEQFF. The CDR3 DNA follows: TGCAGTGCTAGACCCGGGGCTAGCGGCTACAATGAGCAGTTCTTC.

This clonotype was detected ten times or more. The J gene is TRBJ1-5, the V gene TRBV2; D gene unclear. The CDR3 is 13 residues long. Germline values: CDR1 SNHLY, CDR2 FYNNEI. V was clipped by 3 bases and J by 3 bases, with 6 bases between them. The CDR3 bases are TGTGCCAGCAGTGACAGCTACAATCAGCCCCAGCATTTT. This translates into CASSDSYNQPQHF.

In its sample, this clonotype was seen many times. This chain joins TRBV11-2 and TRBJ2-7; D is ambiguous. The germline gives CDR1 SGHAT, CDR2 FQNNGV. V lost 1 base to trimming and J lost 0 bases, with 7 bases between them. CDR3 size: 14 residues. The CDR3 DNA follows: TGTGCCAGCAGCTTAGTGGACGGCTCCTACGAGCAGTACTTC. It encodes CASSLVDGSYEQYF.

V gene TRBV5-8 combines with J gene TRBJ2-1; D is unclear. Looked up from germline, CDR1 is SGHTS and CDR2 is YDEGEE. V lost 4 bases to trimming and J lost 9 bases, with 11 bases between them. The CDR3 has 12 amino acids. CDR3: CASSHFDGEQFF. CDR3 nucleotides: TGTGCCAGCAGCCACTTCGACGGTGAGCAGTTCTTC.

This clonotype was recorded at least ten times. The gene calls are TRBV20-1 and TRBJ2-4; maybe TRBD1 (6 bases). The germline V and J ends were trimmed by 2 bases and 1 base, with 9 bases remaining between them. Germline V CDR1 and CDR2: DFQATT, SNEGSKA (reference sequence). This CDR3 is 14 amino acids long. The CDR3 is CSARPDRAKNIQYF. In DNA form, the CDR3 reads TGCAGTGCTAGACCAGACAGGGCCAAAAACATTCAGTACTTC.

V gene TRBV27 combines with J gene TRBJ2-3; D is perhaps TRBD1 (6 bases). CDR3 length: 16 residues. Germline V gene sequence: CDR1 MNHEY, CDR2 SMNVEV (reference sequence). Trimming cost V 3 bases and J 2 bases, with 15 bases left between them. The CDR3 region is CASSLGAAPTTDTQYF. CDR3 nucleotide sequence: TGTGCCAGCAGTTTGGGGGCGGCCCCCACCACAGATACGCAGTATTTT.

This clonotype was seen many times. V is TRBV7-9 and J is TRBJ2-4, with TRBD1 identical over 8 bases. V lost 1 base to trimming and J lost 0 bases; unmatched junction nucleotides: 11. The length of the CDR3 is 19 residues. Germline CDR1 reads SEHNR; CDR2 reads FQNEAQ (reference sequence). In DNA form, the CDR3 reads TGTGCCAGCAGCTTAGTCCCAGGGGGCCCTTCCTTAGCCAAAAACATTCAGTACTTC. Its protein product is CASSLVPGGPSLAKNIQYF.

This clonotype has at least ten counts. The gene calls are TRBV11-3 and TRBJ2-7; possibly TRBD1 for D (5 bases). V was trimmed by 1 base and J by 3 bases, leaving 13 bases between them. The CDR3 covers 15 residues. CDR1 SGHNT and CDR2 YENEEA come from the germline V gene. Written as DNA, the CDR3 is TGTGCCAGCAGCTTAGGTGGGGCAGAAATCTACGAGCAGTACTTC. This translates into CASSLGGAEIYEQYF. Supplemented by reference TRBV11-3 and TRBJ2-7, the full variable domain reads EAGVVQSPRYKIIEKKQPVAFWCNPISGHNTLYWYLQNLGQGPELLIRYENEEAVDDSQLPKDRFSAERLKGVDSTLKIQPAELGDSAVYLCASSLGGAEIYEQYFGPGTRLTVT.

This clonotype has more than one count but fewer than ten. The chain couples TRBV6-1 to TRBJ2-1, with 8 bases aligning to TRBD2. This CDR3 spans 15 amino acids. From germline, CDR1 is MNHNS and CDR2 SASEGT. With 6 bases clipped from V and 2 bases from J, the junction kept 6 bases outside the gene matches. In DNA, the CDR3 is TGTGCCAGCAGGAAAATAGCGGGACCCTACAATGAGCAGTTCTTC. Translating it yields CASRKIAGPYNEQFF.

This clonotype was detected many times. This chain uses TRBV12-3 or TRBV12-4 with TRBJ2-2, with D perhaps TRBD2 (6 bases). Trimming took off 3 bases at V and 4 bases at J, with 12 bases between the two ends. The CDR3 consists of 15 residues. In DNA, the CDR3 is TGTGCCAGCAGTTTGCGGAGGGCTGGCACCGGGGAGCTGTTTTTT. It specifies CASSLRRAGTGELFF.

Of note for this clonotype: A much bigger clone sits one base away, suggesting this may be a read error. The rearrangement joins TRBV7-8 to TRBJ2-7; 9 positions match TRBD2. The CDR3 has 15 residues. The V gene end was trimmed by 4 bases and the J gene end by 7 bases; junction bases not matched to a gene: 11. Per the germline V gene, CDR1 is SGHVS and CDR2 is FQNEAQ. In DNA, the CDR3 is TGTGCCAGCAGCTGGACTAGCGCCAGGCAAGTTGAGCAGTACTTC. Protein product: CASSWTSARQVEQYF.

CDR3 residues: CAISETPGRRFF. In nucleotides, the CDR3 is TGTGCCATCAGTGAGACACCGGGAAGGCGGTTCTTC. The chain joins TRBV10-3 to TRBJ2-1, with a possible D match to TRBD2 (5 bases). Germline CDR1 and CDR2: ENHRY and SYGVKD. The ends were cut back, 2 bases at V and 15 bases at J, with 14 bases in the middle. This CDR3 comprises 12 residues.

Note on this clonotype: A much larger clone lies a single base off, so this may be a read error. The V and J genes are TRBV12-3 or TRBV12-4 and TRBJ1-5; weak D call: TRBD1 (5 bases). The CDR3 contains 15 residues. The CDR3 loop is CASTRRGISNQPLHF. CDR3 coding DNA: TGTGCCAGCACCAGACGGGGGATTAGCAATCAGCCCCTGCATTTT.

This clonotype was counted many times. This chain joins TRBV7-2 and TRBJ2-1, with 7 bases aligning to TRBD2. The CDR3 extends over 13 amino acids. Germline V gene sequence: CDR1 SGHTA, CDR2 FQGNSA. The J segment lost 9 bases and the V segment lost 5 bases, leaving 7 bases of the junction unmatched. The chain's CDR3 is CASSGLGSGEQFF. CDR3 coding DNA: TGTGCCAGCAGCGGACTAGGGAGCGGTGAGCAGTTCTTC.

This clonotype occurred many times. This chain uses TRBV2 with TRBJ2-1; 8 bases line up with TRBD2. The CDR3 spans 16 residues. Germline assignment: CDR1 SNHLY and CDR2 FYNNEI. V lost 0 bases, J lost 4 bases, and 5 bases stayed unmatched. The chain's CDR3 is CASSEAASGFYNEQFF. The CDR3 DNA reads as TGTGCCAGCAGTGAAGCGGCTAGCGGGTTTTACAATGAGCAGTTCTTC. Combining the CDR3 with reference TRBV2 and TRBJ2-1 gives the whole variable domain EPEVTQTPSHQVTQMGQEVILRCVPISNHLYFYWYRQILGQKVEFLVSFYNNEISEKSEIFDDQFSVERPDGSNFTLKIRSTKLEDSAMYFCASSEAASGFYNEQFFGPGTRLTVL.

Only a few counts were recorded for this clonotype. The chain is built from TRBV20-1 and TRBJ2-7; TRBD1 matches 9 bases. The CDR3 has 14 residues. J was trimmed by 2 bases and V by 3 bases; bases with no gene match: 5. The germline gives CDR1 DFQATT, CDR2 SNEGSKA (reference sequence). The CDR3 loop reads CSARDRGITYEQYF. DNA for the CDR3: TGCAGTGCTAGGGACAGGGGAATCACCTACGAGCAGTACTTC.

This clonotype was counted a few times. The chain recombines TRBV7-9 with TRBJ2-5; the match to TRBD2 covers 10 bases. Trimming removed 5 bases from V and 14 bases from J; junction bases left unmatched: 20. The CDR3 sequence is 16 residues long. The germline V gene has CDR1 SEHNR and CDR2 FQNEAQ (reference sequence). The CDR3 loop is CASSPAGGASFSGLYF. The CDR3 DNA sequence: TGTGCCAGCAGCCCAGCGGGGGGGGCTAGCTTCTCCGGACTTTACTTC.

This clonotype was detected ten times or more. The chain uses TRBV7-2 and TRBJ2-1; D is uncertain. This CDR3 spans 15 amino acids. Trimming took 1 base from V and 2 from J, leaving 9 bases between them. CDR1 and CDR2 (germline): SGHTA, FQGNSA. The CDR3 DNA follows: TGTGCCAGCAGCTTAGGAGGAAGTGCCTACAATGAGCAGTTCTTC. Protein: CASSLGGSAYNEQFF.

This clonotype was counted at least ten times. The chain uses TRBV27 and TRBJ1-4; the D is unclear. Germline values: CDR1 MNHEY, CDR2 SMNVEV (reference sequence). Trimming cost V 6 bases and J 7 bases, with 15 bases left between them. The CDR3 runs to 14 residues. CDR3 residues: CASSSGSFREKLFF. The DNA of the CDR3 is TGTGCCAGCAGCTCGGGCAGCTTCCGTGAAAAACTGTTTTTT.

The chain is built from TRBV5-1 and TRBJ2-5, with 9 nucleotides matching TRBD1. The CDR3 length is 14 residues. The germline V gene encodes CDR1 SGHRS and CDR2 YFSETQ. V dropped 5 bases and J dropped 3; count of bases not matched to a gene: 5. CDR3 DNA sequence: TGCGCCAGCAGGCCGGGGACAGGGAAAGAGACCCAGTACTTC. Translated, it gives CASRPGTGKETQYF.

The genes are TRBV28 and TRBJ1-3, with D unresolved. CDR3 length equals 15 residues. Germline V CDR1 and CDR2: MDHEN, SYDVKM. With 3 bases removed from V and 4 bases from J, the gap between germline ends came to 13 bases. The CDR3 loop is CASSFSVLDGNTIYF. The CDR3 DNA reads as TGTGCCAGCAGTTTTTCGGTCTTGGACGGAAACACCATATATTTT.

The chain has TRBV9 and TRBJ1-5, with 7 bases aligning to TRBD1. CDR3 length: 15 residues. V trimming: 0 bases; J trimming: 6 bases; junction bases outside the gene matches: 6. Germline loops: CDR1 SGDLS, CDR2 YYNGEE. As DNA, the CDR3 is TGTGCCAGCAGCGTAGGGACAGGTCCTAGTCAGCCCCAGCATTTT. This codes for CASSVGTGPSQPQHF.